Below, 24 T cell receptor beta chains from the same sample are listed, as sequenced in a study of identical twins. Using its own MiXCR run on the 5' RACE reads, TCRdb lists one record per CDR3 protein. The data contain approximately 890,000 distinct CDR3 sequences, approximately 13% of them singletons. The sample was also linked to a second study, of yellow fever vaccine responses in identical twins.

Specimen: PBMCs. These receptors all stem from a woman aged 18-35 years in good health.

The gene calls are TRBV5-1 and TRBJ2-3; D remains unclear. This CDR3 spans 15 amino acids. The ends were cut back, 0 bases at V and 2 bases at J, with 10 bases in the middle. Germline V gives CDR1 SGHRS, CDR2 YFSETQ. The CDR3 DNA sequence: TGCGCCAGCAGCTTGGATGGGATCTACACAGATACGCAGTATTTT. This translates into CASSLDGIYTDTQYF.

This clonotype was counted between two and nine times. The chain couples TRBV9 to TRBJ2-5; 11 bases fit TRBD1. The germline CDR1 and CDR2 sequences are SGDLS and YYNGEE. Trimming removed 7 bases from V and 5 bases from J; junction bases left unmatched: 7. The CDR3 contains 14 residues. This chain's CDR3 is CASGRTGGSETQYF. DNA of the CDR3: TGTGCCAGCGGGCGGACAGGGGGCTCGGAGACCCAGTACTTC.

This clonotype showed up just a few times. This chain uses TRBV5-5 with TRBJ2-1; tentative D call: TRBD1 (6 bases). This CDR3 contains 14 residues. Germline CDR1 and CDR2: SGHKS and YYEKEE (reference sequence). Trimming shortened V by 0 bases and J by 5 bases, and 9 bases separated the two germline ends. The CDR3 DNA sequence: TGTGCCAGCAGCTTGGTGGGGGACAACAATGAGCAGTTCTTC. Its translation: CASSLVGDNNEQFF.

The sample holds a few counts of this clonotype. The DNA for the CDR3 is TGTGCCAGCAGCTTGGAGGACGGGGGGGCAGATACGCAGTATTTT. Amino acids: CASSLEDGGADTQYF. This sequence joins TRBV5-6 and TRBJ2-3, with 8 positions matching TRBD2. J lost 4 bases, V lost 0 bases, and 4 bases had no gene match. This CDR3 contains 15 residues. The germline gives CDR1 SGHDT, CDR2 YYEEEE.

The rearrangement joins TRBV18 to TRBJ1-2; 7 positions agree with TRBD1. Trimming took 9 bases from V and 5 from J; bases not matched to a gene: 15. The CDR3 totals 15 residues. Germline V gene lookup returns CDR1 KGHSH and CDR2 LQKENI. The CDR3: CASEDRPPGSYGYTF. The CDR3 coding sequence is TGTGCCAGTGAGGACAGGCCGCCCGGGTCTTATGGCTACACCTTC.

This clonotype came up a few times. The chain couples TRBV15 to TRBJ1-6; D remains unclear. The germline CDR1 and CDR2 sequences are LNHNV and YYDKDF (reference sequence). The CDR3 sequence is 14 residues long. V was pared by 4 bases and J by 7 bases, with 11 bases between. CDR3 nucleotide sequence: TGTGCCACCAGCATTACGGGCCTGAATTCACCCCTCCACTTT. The encoded protein is CATSITGLNSPLHF.

In its sample, this clonotype was seen a few times. The J gene is TRBJ2-6, the V gene TRBV12-3 or TRBV12-4; perhaps TRBD1 as D (6 bases). V lost 8 bases, J lost 0 bases, and 11 bases lay in between. The length of the CDR3 is 15 residues. CDR3 protein: CASYDRNSGANVLTF. Here the CDR3 DNA reads TGTGCCAGCTATGACAGGAACTCTGGGGCCAACGTCCTGACTTTC.

This rearrangement joins TRBV20-1 to TRBJ1-2; D ambiguous. CDR3 length: 9 residues. The V end lost 5 bases, the J end lost 7 bases, and 5 bases lay between the germline ends. Looked up from germline, CDR1 is DFQATT and CDR2 is SNEGSKA (reference sequence). DNA of the CDR3: TGCAGTGCTGGAGGTGGCTACACCTTC. This sequence encodes CSAGGGYTF.

This clonotype was observed a single time. The rearrangement uses TRBV7-8 and TRBJ2-1, with TRBD2 matching 15 bases. J was trimmed by 2 bases and V by 8 bases; bases with no gene match: 10. Germline V gene lookup returns CDR1 SGHVS and CDR2 FQNEAQ. This CDR3 comprises 18 residues. DNA for the CDR3: TGTGCCAGCTCCCCCGGGACTAGCGGGGGGTGGACCTACAATGAGCAGTTCTTC. Translating it yields CASSPGTSGGWTYNEQFF.

This clonotype was detected only a few times. The genes are TRBV10-3 and TRBJ2-7; D is unclear. The length of the CDR3 is 11 residues. Trimming left V 0 bases short and J 6 bases short, with 3 bases between. Germline V lookup: CDR1 ENHRY, CDR2 SYGVKD. The CDR3 DNA sequence: TGTGCCATCAGTGAGTCAATCGAGCAGTACTTC. It yields the protein CAISESIEQYF.

The chain links TRBV20-1 to TRBJ1-1; D gene ambiguous. V dropped 5 bases and J dropped 8 bases, with 6 bases sitting between them. From germline, CDR1 is DFQATT and CDR2 SNEGSKA (reference sequence). The length of the CDR3 is 9 residues. For the CDR3, the DNA is TGCAGTGCTGGGGTAGAAGCTTTCTTT. It codes for CSAGVEAFF.

The CDR3 DNA reads as TGCAGCGTTGAGGGTCAGGTGGCCACTGAAGCTTTCTTT. It specifies CSVEGQVATEAFF. This chain connects TRBV29-1 to TRBJ1-1; D remains ambiguous. The CDR3 is made up of 13 amino acids. Germline values: CDR1 SQVTM, CDR2 ANQGSEA. With 3 bases removed from V and 4 bases from J, the gap between germline ends came to 12 bases.

This clonotype was recorded many times. The chain combines TRBV28 with TRBJ2-1; D possibly corresponds to TRBD2 (5 bases). Trimming removed 6 bases from V and 3 bases from J, with 15 bases in between. This CDR3 contains 15 residues. CDR1 and CDR2 (germline): MDHEN, SYDVKM. The CDR3 reads CASRGSGGYYNEQFF. CDR3 DNA sequence: TGTGCCAGCAGAGGGAGTGGCGGCTACTACAATGAGCAGTTCTTC.

The chain links TRBV7-8 to TRBJ2-7, with 8 bases aligning to TRBD2. V was clipped by 8 bases and J by 4 bases; unmatched bases: 1. The CDR3 extends over 11 amino acids. Looked up from germline, CDR1 is SGHVS and CDR2 is FQNEAQ. This CDR3 reads CASVAGYEQYF. CDR3 bases: TGTGCCAGCGTAGCGGGGTACGAGCAGTACTTC. Based on the CDR3 plus reference TRBV7-8 and TRBJ2-7, the full variable domain is GAGVSQSPRYKVAKRGQDVALRCDPISGHVSLFWYQQALGQGPEFLTYFQNEAQLDKSGLPSDRFFAERPEGSVSTLKIQRTQQEDSAVYLCASVAGYEQYFGPGTRLTVT.

This clonotype was seen repeatedly, ten times or more. V is TRBV7-2 and J is TRBJ2-7; D is undetermined. V lost 3 bases and J lost 3, with 6 bases in between. Looked up from germline, CDR1 is SGHTA and CDR2 is FQGNSA. This CDR3 is built from 12 residues. CDR3 protein: CASSFNFYEQYF. The CDR3 nucleotides are TGTGCCAGCAGCTTCAACTTCTACGAGCAGTACTTC.

This clonotype appeared a few times. The chain is built from TRBV3-1 and TRBJ2-7, with 8 bases matching TRBD2. J gave up 3 bases and V 4 bases, and 17 bases lay outside the gene matches. The germline gives CDR1 LGHDT, CDR2 YNNKEL (reference sequence). The CDR3 loop spans 18 amino acids. The chain's CDR3 is CASSPLRLATMIFYEQYV. CDR3 sequence (DNA): TGTGCCAGCAGCCCTCTTAGACTAGCGACCATGATATTCTACGAGCAGTACGTC.

This clonotype was observed a handful of times. This chain connects TRBV9 to TRBJ2-1, with D perhaps matching TRBD2 (7 bases). V lost 2 bases and J lost 9, with 21 bases in between. Germline V gene data show CDR1 as SGDLS and CDR2 as YYNGEE. The CDR3 is 16 amino acids. This CDR3 is CASSVGGAGDGIEQFF. For the CDR3, the DNA is TGTGCCAGCAGCGTGGGGGGGGCGGGAGACGGGATTGAGCAGTTCTTC.

This clonotype has only a few counts. The chain carries TRBV6-2 or TRBV6-3 and TRBJ2-7, with 8 positions matching TRBD1. The length of the CDR3 is 13 residues. The germline CDR1 and CDR2 sequences are MNHEY and SVGEGT. V shed 8 bases, J shed 6 bases, and the junction held 9 bases outside the gene matches. CDR3 nucleotides: TGTGCCAGCCGAAGGGTGGACAGGGCCGAGCAGTACGTC. Translation: CASRRVDRAEQYV.

The chain recombines TRBV20-1 with TRBJ1-1; D is ambiguous. CDR1 and CDR2 from the germline V gene are DFQATT and SNEGSKA (reference sequence). V lost 6 bases and J 1 base, leaving 12 bases between the germline ends. This CDR3 is built from 13 residues. The CDR3 loop is CSAPDTANTEAFF. In DNA form, the CDR3 reads TGCAGTGCCCCGGATACAGCGAACACTGAAGCTTTCTTT.

This chain connects TRBV11-2 to TRBJ1-1; 9 bases are a match to TRBD1. The CDR3 spans 15 residues. The germline V gene has CDR1 SGHAT and CDR2 FQNNGV. Trimming cost V 5 bases and J 4 bases; bases outside gene matches: 8. CDR3 DNA: TGTGCCAGCAGCCCCCGGACAGGGGCTTCCACTGAAGCTTTCTTT. Protein: CASSPRTGASTEAFF.

The chain employs TRBV5-6 and TRBJ2-1; D may correspond to TRBD1 or TRBD2 (5 bases each). The CDR3 runs 14 residues. CDR1 SGHDT and CDR2 YYEEEE come from the germline V gene. The ends were cut back, 5 bases at V and 3 bases at J, with 12 bases in the middle. The CDR3 nucleotides read TGTGCCAGCAGTCGGGACGGACGCTACAATGAGCAGTTCTTC. It encodes CASSRDGRYNEQFF. The full variable domain, its missing parts supplied by reference TRBV5-6 and TRBJ2-1, is DAGVTQSPTHLIKTRGQQVTLRCSPKSGHDTVSWYQQALGQGPQFIFQYYEEEERQRGNFPDRFSGHQFPNYSSELNVNALLLGDSALYLCASSRDGRYNEQFFGPGTRLTVL.

This sequence joins TRBV2 and TRBJ2-1; D is unclear. Trimming removed 1 base at V and 2 bases at J, with 6 bases between. Germline V CDR1 and CDR2: SNHLY, FYNNEI. CDR3 length equals 14 residues. Here the CDR3 DNA reads TGTGCCAGCAGTGAAGAAGTCACCTACAATGAGCAGTTCTTC. Translation gives CASSEEVTYNEQFF.

This clonotype was picked up a small number of times. The chain recombines TRBV3-1 with TRBJ2-2; 7 nucleotides match TRBD2. This CDR3 contains 16 residues. The germline V gene has CDR1 LGHDT and CDR2 YNNKEL (reference sequence). After removal of 4 bases from V and 0 bases from J, the junction contained 5 bases not matched to a gene. Written as DNA, the CDR3 is TGTGCCAGCAGCCGGGGGGGACTTGCGAACACCGGGGAGCTGTTTTTT. Protein product: CASSRGGLANTGELFF.

The chain recombines TRBV11-2 with TRBJ2-7; possibly TRBD1 or TRBD2 for D (5 bases each). Trimming stripped 5 bases from V and 3 bases from J, with 11 bases between. Germline CDR1 is SGHAT and CDR2 is FQNNGV. The CDR3 extends over 13 amino acids. DNA for the CDR3: TGTGCCAGCAGCATATGGGGGAACTACGAGCAGTACGTC. Translated: CASSIWGNYEQYV.